These 24 T cell receptor beta chains were sequenced from one sample in a study of blood T cells in healthy people across ages. Then a second PCR, running about 6 to 12 cycles, was carried out with a sample-barcoded 5' primer and a J-beta primer mix. MiXCR was run by TCRdb on the 5' RACE reads, yielding one entry per CDR3 protein. The sample has 550,000 to 800,000 distinct CDR3 sequences, about 34% seen once; the top ten hold roughly 14%. Material: blood. These receptors all come from a woman aged 80 or older in good health.

This clonotype was seen at least ten times. The rearrangement joins TRBV4-1 to TRBJ2-2; D is uncertain. V was shortened by 1 base and J by 0 bases, with 9 bases between the two germline ends. CDR1 MGHRA and CDR2 YSYEKL come from the germline V gene. This CDR3 is 16 amino acids long. In nucleotides, the CDR3 is TGCGCCAGCAGCCAAGTGCGGAGTACGAACACCGGGGAGCTGTTTTTT. This codes for CASSQVRSTNTGELFF.

This clonotype has ten or more counts. The gene calls are TRBV28 and TRBJ1-2, with a possible D match to TRBD1 (6 bases). This CDR3 region has 12 residues. CDR1 and CDR2 from the germline V gene are MDHEN and SYDVKM. V gave up 4 bases and J gave up 8 bases, with 11 bases separating them. DNA for the CDR3: TGTGCCAGCAGTTCTACAGGGTACGGCTACACCTTC. Translating gives CASSSTGYGYTF.

This clonotype was observed at least ten times. This chain links TRBV6-5 with TRBJ2-5; no clear D. V was cut by 2 bases and J by 3 bases, with 7 bases left in between. This CDR3 is 13 amino acids long. Germline V gives CDR1 MNHEY, CDR2 SVGAGI. CDR3 sequence: CASSYPPEETQYF. Here the CDR3 DNA reads TGTGCCAGCAGTTACCCCCCTGAAGAGACCCAGTACTTC.

This clonotype was counted ten times or more. The gene calls are TRBV7-3 and TRBJ2-6, with unresolved D. The CDR3 consists of 16 residues. Trimming stripped 2 bases from V and 0 bases from J, with 8 bases between. Germline V gene sequence: CDR1 SGHTA, CDR2 FQGTGA. CDR3 region: CASSLGPSSGANVLTF. Written as DNA, the CDR3 is TGTGCCAGCAGCTTAGGGCCCAGCTCTGGGGCCAACGTCCTGACTTTC.

This sequence joins TRBV5-1 and TRBJ1-5; unclear D gene. This CDR3 has 13 residues. Germline loops: CDR1 SGHRS, CDR2 YFSETQ. V lost 3 bases to trimming and J lost 8 bases, with 12 bases between them. CDR3 coding DNA: TGCGCCAGCAGCTCGAGCCCCAGAGAGCCCCAGCATTTT. Translation: CASSSSPREPQHF.

Only a few counts were recorded for this clonotype. This clone may be a read error of a much larger clone one base away. V and J are TRBV7-3 and TRBJ2-5; 8 nucleotides agree with TRBD1. Matching the DNA end better, TRBJ2-7 makes the J call doubtful. The CDR3 sequence is 14 residues long. Looked up from germline, CDR1 is SGHTA and CDR2 is FQGTGA. The CDR3 loop is CAGSPRDRPHEQYF. The CDR3 bases are TGTGCCGGCAGCCCCCGGGACAGGCCTCACGAGCAGTACTTC.

This clonotype occurred many times. A much larger clone is a single base away; this may be a read error. The rearrangement joins TRBV7-2 to TRBJ2-5, with TRBD1 identical over 7 bases. The CDR3 covers 15 residues. The V and J ends lost 0 bases and 11 bases, in that order; junction bases with no gene match: 12. Germline-derived CDR1 and CDR2 are SGHTA and FQGNSA. The CDR3 sequence is CASSLAQLTGSEQYF. CDR3 nucleotides: TGTGCCAGCAGCTTAGCTCAGCTGACAGGGAGTGAGCAGTACTTC.

This rearrangement joins TRBV15 to TRBJ2-5; 7 positions agree with TRBD1. This CDR3 contains 15 residues. Germline trimming cut 7 bases from V and 4 bases from J; bases unmatched to any gene: 12. The germline CDR1 and CDR2 sequences are LNHNV and YYDKDF (reference sequence). Written as DNA, the CDR3 is TGTGCCACCACCCAGAGGAACAGGGGAAGAGAGACCCAGTACTTC. It is translated as CATTQRNRGRETQYF.

This clonotype has a count of ten or more. The rearrangement links TRBV5-1 to TRBJ2-5; 7 positions agree with TRBD2. This CDR3 comprises 13 residues. Trimming at V came to 3 bases and at J to 7 bases, leaving 6 bases not matched to a gene. Germline V lookup: CDR1 SGHRS, CDR2 YFSETQ. CDR3 DNA: TGCGCCAGCAGCTCCGGGCCGGGAGGGACCCAGTACTTC. Protein product: CASSSGPGGTQYF. The full variable domain, its missing parts supplied by reference TRBV5-1 and TRBJ2-5, is KAGVTQTPRYLIKTRGQQVTLSCSPISGHRSVSWYQQTPGQGLQFLFEYFSETQRNKGNFPGRFSGRQFSNSRSEMNVSTLELGDSALYLCASSSGPGGTQYFGPGTRLLVL.

J is TRBJ2-7 and V is TRBV7-8; either TRBD1 or TRBD2 may fit D (5 bases each). The ends were cut back, 2 bases at V and 6 bases at J, with 29 bases in the middle. Germline V gives CDR1 SGHVS, CDR2 FQNEAQ. The CDR3 runs 19 residues. The CDR3 region is CASSLRWQGEASSKSEQYF. As DNA, the CDR3 is TGTGCCAGCAGCTTAAGGTGGCAGGGAGAAGCCTCCTCTAAGAGCGAGCAGTACTTC.

The chain has TRBV24-1 and TRBJ1-2; 8 nucleotides align to TRBD1. V lost 7 bases to trimming and J lost 3 bases; unmatched junction nucleotides: 6. Germline values: CDR1 KGHDR, CDR2 SFDVKD. CDR3 size: 14 residues. This CDR3 reads CATRDTGGDYGYTF. DNA of the CDR3: TGTGCCACCAGAGATACAGGGGGAGACTATGGCTACACCTTC.

This clonotype was counted many times. V is TRBV6-6 and J is TRBJ1-2, with a possible D match to TRBD1 (5 bases). CDR1 and CDR2 from the germline V gene are MNHNY and SVGAGI (reference sequence). The CDR3 consists of 15 residues. The V end lost 6 bases, the J end lost 4 bases, and 18 bases lay between the germline ends. CDR3 loop: CASSRDRGGPYGYTF. The CDR3 nucleotides are TGTGCCAGCAGCCGCGACCGGGGCGGACCCTATGGCTACACCTTC.

Many counts were recorded for this clonotype. The chain uses TRBV20-1 and TRBJ2-7; D ambiguous. This CDR3 has 12 amino acids. The V gene lost 3 bases and the J gene lost 6 bases, with 12 bases spanning the gap. The germline CDR1 and CDR2 sequences are DFQATT and SNEGSKA (reference sequence). This chain's CDR3 is CSARTSRREQYF. The CDR3 DNA sequence: TGCAGTGCTAGGACTTCCCGGCGCGAGCAGTACTTC.

The chain uses TRBV5-1 and TRBJ2-5, with TRBD2 matching 8 bases. Losses at the gene ends were 3 bases for V and 2 bases for J; bases not matched to a gene: 9. The CDR3 is 16 amino acids. Germline V gives CDR1 SGHRS, CDR2 YFSETQ. Here the CDR3 reads CASSSIAGTAQETQYF. CDR3 sequence (DNA): TGCGCCAGCAGCTCCATAGCGGGGACCGCACAAGAGACCCAGTACTTC.

This clonotype was counted once. One end of the junction is discordant with germline, which a read error may explain. The rearrangement joins TRBV9 to TRBJ2-2, with a tentative D call TRBD2 (7 bases). This CDR3 contains 16 residues. From germline, CDR1 is SGDLS and CDR2 YYNGEE. CDR3 in amino acids: CASSVGTGGHTGELLF. In DNA, the CDR3 is TGTGCCAGCAGCGTAGGAACGGGGGGACACACCGGGGAGCTGTTGTTT.

This clonotype was seen ten or more times. The chain is built from TRBV7-9 and TRBJ2-5; 9 bases map to TRBD1. The CDR3 loop spans 15 amino acids. V was clipped by 2 bases and J by 5 bases; unmatched bases: 6. The germline V gene has CDR1 SEHNR and CDR2 FQNEAQ (reference sequence). The CDR3 reads CASSLKQGAGETQYF. CDR3 coding DNA: TGTGCCAGCAGCTTAAAACAGGGGGCTGGGGAGACCCAGTACTTC.

On this clonotype: A much larger clone lies one base from this, so it may be a read error. The V and J genes are TRBV20-1 and TRBJ2-3, with D possibly matching TRBD1 (5 bases). Germline CDR1 is DFQATT and CDR2 is SNEGSKA (reference sequence). This CDR3 comprises 16 residues. The germline V and J ends were trimmed by 6 bases and 7 bases, with 26 bases remaining between them. CDR3 region: CSAVGGAGLTAYTQYF. The CDR3 bases are TGCAGTGCCGTGGGTGGGGCAGGGCTCACCGCTTATACGCAGTATTTT.

The chain is built from TRBV7-9 and TRBJ2-3; 11 bases line up with TRBD1. This CDR3 region has 15 residues. V was clipped by 3 bases and J by 5 bases; unmatched bases: 4. Per germline, CDR1 SEHNR and CDR2 FQNEAQ (reference sequence). The CDR3 coding sequence is TGTGCCAGCAGCTTCGGACAGGGGGCTGAAGATACGCAGTATTTT. Amino acids: CASSFGQGAEDTQYF.

This clonotype was seen only a few times. The V and J genes are TRBV5-1 and TRBJ1-3; a possible D gene is TRBD1 (5 bases). This CDR3 spans 18 amino acids. In germline, CDR1 is SGHRS, CDR2 YFSETQ. Trimming removed 1 base from V and 0 bases from J, with 17 bases in between. The CDR3: CASSLWEDPGPSGNTIYF. DNA for the CDR3: TGCGCCAGCAGCTTGTGGGAAGACCCGGGACCCTCTGGAAACACCATATATTTT. Full variable domain (missing parts from reference TRBV5-1 and TRBJ1-3): KAGVTQTPRYLIKTRGQQVTLSCSPISGHRSVSWYQQTPGQGLQFLFEYFSETQRNKGNFPGRFSGRQFSNSRSEMNVSTLELGDSALYLCASSLWEDPGPSGNTIYFGEGSWLTVV.

The chain combines TRBV5-1 with TRBJ2-5; 14 bases line up with TRBD2. CDR3 length: 16 amino acids. V lost 4 bases to trimming and J lost 5 bases; unmatched junction nucleotides: 7. Germline loops: CDR1 SGHRS, CDR2 YFSETQ. The CDR3 reads CASSKRLAGGLETQYF. Here the CDR3 DNA reads TGCGCCAGCAGCAAGCGACTAGCGGGAGGGCTTGAGACCCAGTACTTC.

This clonotype was detected many times. The chain has TRBV5-1 and TRBJ2-4, with unresolved D. The CDR3 totals 15 residues. Deletions cut 5 bases from V and 0 bases from J, with 12 bases between. The V gene's germline CDR1 is SGHRS and CDR2 YFSETQ. CDR3 sequence: CASRPDPQAKNIQYF. Written as DNA, the CDR3 is TGCGCCAGCAGACCGGACCCCCAAGCCAAAAACATTCAGTACTTC.

This clonotype has ten or more counts. The CDR3 DNA reads TGTGCCAGCAGCCAAGATTTCTCAGGGACTATTTACGAGCAGTACTTC. Its protein product is CASSQDFSGTIYEQYF. The rearrangement uses TRBV3-1 and TRBJ2-7; 7 bases align to TRBD2. J gave up 4 bases and V 0 bases, and 9 bases lay outside the gene matches. CDR1 is LGHDT and CDR2 is YNNKEL in the germline V gene (reference sequence). CDR3 length equals 16 residues.

This chain uses TRBV20-1 with TRBJ2-5; perhaps TRBD1 as D (6 bases). The J call is uncertain, as TRBJ2-7 better fits the DNA end. The germline gives CDR1 DFQATT, CDR2 SNEGSKA (reference sequence). This CDR3 contains 14 residues. The CDR3 DNA reads as TGCAGTGCTAATGGCAGGGGATACCCCTACGAGCAGTACTTC. It specifies CSANGRGYPYEQYF.

This clonotype occurred many times. The chain combines TRBV20-1 with TRBJ2-7; D is perhaps TRBD1 (6 bases). Germline loops: CDR1 DFQATT, CDR2 SNEGSKA (reference sequence). The CDR3 has 15 amino acids. Between the trimmed V and J ends, which lost 3 bases and 0 bases, there was a span of 15 bases. CDR3 DNA sequence: TGCAGTGCTAGTCACGGGACACTCAGCTCCTACGAGCAGTACTTC. Translating gives CSASHGTLSSYEQYF.